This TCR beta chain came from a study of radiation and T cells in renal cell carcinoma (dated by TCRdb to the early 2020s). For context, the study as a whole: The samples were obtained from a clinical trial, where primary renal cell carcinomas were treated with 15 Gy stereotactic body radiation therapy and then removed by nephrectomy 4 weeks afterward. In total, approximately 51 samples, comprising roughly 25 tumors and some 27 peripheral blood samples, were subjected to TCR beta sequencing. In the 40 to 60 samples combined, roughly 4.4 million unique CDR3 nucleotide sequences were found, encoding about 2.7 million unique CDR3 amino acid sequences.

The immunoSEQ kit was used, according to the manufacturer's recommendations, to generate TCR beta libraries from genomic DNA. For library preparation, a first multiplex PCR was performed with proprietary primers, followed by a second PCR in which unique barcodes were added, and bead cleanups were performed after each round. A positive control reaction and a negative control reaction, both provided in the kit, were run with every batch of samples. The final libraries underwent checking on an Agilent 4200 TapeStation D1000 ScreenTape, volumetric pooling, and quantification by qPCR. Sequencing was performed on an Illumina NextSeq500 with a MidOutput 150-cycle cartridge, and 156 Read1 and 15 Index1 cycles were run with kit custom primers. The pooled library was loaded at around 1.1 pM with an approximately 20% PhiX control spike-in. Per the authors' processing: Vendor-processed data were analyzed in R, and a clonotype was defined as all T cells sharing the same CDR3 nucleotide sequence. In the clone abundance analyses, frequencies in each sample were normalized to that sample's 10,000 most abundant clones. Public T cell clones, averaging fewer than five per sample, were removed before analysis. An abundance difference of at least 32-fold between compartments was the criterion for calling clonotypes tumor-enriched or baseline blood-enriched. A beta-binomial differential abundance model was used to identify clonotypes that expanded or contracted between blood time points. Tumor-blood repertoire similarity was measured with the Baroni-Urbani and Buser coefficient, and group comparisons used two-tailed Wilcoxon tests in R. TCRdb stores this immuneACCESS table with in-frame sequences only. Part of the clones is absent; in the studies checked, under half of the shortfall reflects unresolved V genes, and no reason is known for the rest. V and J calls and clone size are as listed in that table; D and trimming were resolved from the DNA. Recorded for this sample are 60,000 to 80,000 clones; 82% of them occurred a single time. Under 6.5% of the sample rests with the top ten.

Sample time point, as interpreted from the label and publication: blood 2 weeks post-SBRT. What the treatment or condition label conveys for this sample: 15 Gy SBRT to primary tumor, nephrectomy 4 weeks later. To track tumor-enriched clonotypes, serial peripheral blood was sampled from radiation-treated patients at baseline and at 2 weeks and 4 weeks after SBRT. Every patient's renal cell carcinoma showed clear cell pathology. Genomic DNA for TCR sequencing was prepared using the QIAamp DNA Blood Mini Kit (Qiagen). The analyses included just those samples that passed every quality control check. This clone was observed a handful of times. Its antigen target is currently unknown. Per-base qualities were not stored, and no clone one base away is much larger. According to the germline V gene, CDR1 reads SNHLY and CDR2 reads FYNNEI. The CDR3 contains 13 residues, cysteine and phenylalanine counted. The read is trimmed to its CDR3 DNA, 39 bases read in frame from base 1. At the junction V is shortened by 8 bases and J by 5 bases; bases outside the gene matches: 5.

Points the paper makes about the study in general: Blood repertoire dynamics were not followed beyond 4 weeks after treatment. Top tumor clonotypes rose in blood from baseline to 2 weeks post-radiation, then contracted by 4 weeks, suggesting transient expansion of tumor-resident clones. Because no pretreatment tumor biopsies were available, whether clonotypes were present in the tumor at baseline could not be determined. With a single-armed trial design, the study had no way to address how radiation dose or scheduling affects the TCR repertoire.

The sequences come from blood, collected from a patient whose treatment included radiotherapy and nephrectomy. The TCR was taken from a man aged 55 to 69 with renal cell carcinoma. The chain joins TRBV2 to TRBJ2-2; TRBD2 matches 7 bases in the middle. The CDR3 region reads CASGAGRTGELFF. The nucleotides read TGTGCCAGCGGAGCGGGGAGAACCGGGGAGCTGTTTTTT.